Given below is one T cell receptor (beta chain) in context. What was amplified from RNA transcripts were TCR beta CDR3 regions. The study used the HTBI primer set for a first-round RT-PCR of the TCR CDR3. TCRdb used MiXCR to reprocess the multiplex PCR reads, holding one entry per CDR3 protein. Here the sample spans fewer than 500,000 distinct CDR3 sequences, roughly 15% being singletons. The data are from a study of T cells in Graves' hyperthyroidism and ophthalmopathy. As for the study in general: Initial diagnosis, before any treatment, was when peripheral blood was collected.

CDR1 is LNHNV and CDR2 is YYDKDF in the germline V gene (reference sequence). CDR3 length: 13 residues. J lost 3 bases, V lost 4 bases, and 2 bases had no gene match. The chain joins TRBV15 to TRBJ2-7, with 8 positions matching TRBD1. Sequences were obtained from blood. This TCR derives from a woman in her 30s with Graves' ophthalmopathy. CDR3 bases: TGTGCCACCAGCACCGGACAGGGCTACGAGCAGTACTTC. Translating gives CATSTGQGYEQYF. Drawing the rest from reference TRBV15 and TRBJ2-7, the complete variable domain is DAMVIQNPRYQVTQFGKPVTLSCSQTLNHNVMYWYQQKSSQAPKLLFHYYDKDFNNEADTPDNFQSRRPNTSFCFLDIRSPGLGDTAMYLCATSTGQGYEQYFGPGTRLTVT.